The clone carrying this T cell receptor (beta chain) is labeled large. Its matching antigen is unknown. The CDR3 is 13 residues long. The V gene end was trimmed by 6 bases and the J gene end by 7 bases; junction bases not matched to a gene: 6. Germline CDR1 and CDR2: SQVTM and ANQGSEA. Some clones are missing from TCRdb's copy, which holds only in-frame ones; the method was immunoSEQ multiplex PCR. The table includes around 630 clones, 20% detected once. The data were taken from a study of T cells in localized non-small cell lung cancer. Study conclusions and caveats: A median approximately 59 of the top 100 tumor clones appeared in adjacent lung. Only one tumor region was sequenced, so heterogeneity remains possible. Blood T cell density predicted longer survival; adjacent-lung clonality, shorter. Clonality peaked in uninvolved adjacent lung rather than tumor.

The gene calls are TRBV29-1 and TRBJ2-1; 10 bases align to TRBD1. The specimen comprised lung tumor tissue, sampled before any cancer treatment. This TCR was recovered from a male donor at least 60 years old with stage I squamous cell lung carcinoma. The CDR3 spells CSVPGQGSNEQFF. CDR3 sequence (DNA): TGCAGCGTGCCGGGACAGGGGAGTAATGAGCAGTTCTTC.